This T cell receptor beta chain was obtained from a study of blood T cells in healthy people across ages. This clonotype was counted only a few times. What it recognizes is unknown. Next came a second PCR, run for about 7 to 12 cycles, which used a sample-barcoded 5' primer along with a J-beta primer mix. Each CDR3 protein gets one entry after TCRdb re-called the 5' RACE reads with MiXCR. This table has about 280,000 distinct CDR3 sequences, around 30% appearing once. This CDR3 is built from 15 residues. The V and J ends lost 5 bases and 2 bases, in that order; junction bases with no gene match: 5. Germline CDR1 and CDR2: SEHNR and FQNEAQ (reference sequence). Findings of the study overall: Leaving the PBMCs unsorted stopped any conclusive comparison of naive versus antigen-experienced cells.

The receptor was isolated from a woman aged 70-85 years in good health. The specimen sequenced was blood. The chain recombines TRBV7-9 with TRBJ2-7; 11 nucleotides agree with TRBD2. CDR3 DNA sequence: TGTGCCAGCAGCCCGGGACTAGCGGAACCCTACGAGCAGTACTTC. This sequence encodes CASSPGLAEPYEQYF. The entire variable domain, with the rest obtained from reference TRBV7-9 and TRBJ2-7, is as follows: DTGVSQNPRHKITKRGQNVTFRCDPISEHNRLYWYRQTLGQGPEFLTYFQNEAQLEKSRLLSDRFSAERPKGSFSTLEIQRTEQGDSAMYLCASSPGLAEPYEQYFGPGTRLTVT.